This is a list of T cell receptor beta chains from one sample in a study of tumor and adjacent non-tumor tissue in lung cancer. TCRdb called the multiplex PCR reads again in MiXCR, with one record for every CDR3 protein. Here the sample spans some 78,000 distinct CDR3 sequences, roughly 76% being singletons. The sequenced sample consisted of lung tumor tissue. The receptor source for this set is a woman in her forties or fifties with non-small cell lung cancer. The CDR3 runs from the conserved cysteine through the conserved F or W. D genes are given only for firm matches. Rows give clone size only sometimes, using once, few, many, or a class for an expanded clone.

D: -
J: TRBJ2-1
V: TRBV20-1
size: once
DNA: TGCAGTGCTAGAAAAAGGACAGTGAAGTATTACAATGAGCAGTTCTTC
CDR3: CSARKRTVKYYNEQFF

D: TRBD1
J: TRBJ1-1
V: TRBV30
size: -
DNA: TGTGCTTATAAAGACCGGGACAGGGGAAACACTGAAGCTTTCTTT
CDR3: CAYKDRDRGNTEAFF

D: TRBD2
J: TRBJ2-5
V: TRBV10-3
size: -
DNA: TGTACCATCAGTGGAAAGACTAGCGGGATTGGGCAAGAGACCCAGTACTTC
CDR3: CTISGKTSGIGQETQYF

D: -
J: TRBJ2-3
V: TRBV5-1
size: few
DNA: TGCGCCAGCAGCTTGGCAGGGGAATGGGATACGCAGTATTTT
CDR3: CASSLAGEWDTQYF

D: TRBD1
J: TRBJ2-7
V: TRBV28
size: -
DNA: TGTGTCAGCAGTATTTTGACAGGGGGATTCTACGAGCAGTACTTC
CDR3: CVSSILTGGFYEQYF

D: -
J: TRBJ2-1
V: TRBV11-2
size: -
DNA: TGTGTCAGCACCTCCGGACTGCACAATGAGCAGTTCTTC
CDR3: CVSTSGLHNEQFF

D: -
J: TRBJ2-2
V: TRBV12-1
size: -
DNA: TGTGCCAGAACCGACACGTATCCGACCGGGGAGCTGTTTTTT
CDR3: CARTDTYPTGELFF

D: -
J: TRBJ1-5
V: TRBV5-4
size: -
DNA: TGTGTCAGCAGTTACCCAGCGGGAGGGCGTGTTACAGATACGCAGCATTTT
CDR3: CVSSYPAGGRVTDTQHF

D: TRBD2
J: TRBJ2-3
V: TRBV10-3
size: -
DNA: TGTCCCACCGCCCGGGGCCTAGCGGGAGTCGAGGCGGATACGCAGTATTTT
CDR3: CPTARGLAGVEADTQYF

D: -
J: TRBJ1-5
V: TRBV7-2
size: -
DNA: TGTGCCAGCAGCTTAGAGCTCAATCAGCCCCAGCATTTT
CDR3: CASSLELNQPQHF

D: TRBD2
J: TRBJ2-1
V: TRBV11-2
size: -
DNA: TGTCCCAGCACTCCAGAGGGCGGGGGAAGCTCCTACTATGAGCAGTTCTTC
CDR3: CPSTPEGGGSSYYEQFF

D: TRBD1
J: TRBJ1-6
V: TRBV5-4
size: -
DNA: TGTGCCGGCAGCTTGAACAGGGGGGCTAGTTCACCCCTCCACTTT
CDR3: CAGSLNRGASSPLHF

D: TRBD2
J: TRBJ2-7
V: TRBV5-4
size: -
DNA: TGTGCCAGCAGCGGCCCCTCGACTAGCGAGAGCTCCTACGAGCAGTACTTC
CDR3: CASSGPSTSESSYEQYF

D: -
J: TRBJ2-5
V: TRBV2
size: few
DNA: TGTGCCAGCGGAACCTGGGAGACCCGGTACTTC
CDR3: CASGTWETRYF

D: -
J: TRBJ2-5
V: TRBV29-1
size: -
DNA: TGCAGTGCTGGTTCAGGGACGAAGACCCAATACTTC
CDR3: CSAGSGTKTQYF

D: -
J: TRBJ1-1
V: TRBV12-3/TRBV12-4
size: -
DNA: TGTGCCAGCAGTTTAGGCTACACTGATACTTTCTTT
CDR3: CASSLGYTDTFF

D: TRBD2
J: TRBJ2-5
V: TRBV11-1
size: -
DNA: TGTACCAGCAACCCGGGACTAGCGGTTCAAGAGACCCAATACTTC
CDR3: CTSNPGLAVQETQYF

D: -
J: TRBJ2-7
V: TRBV20-1
size: -
DNA: TGCAGTCCCCTAAGGACAAGACCCCACGAGCAGTACTTC
CDR3: CSPLRTRPHEQYF

D: -
J: TRBJ2-6
V: TRBV7-6
size: -
DNA: TGTGCCAGCAGCTTAGGTGGTTCTGGGGCCAACGTCCTGACTTTC
CDR3: CASSLGGSGANVLTF

D: TRBD2
J: TRBJ2-7
V: TRBV20-1
size: -
DNA: TGCAGTGCTAGTCGGCAGGGGACTAGGAACGAGCAGTATTTC
CDR3: CSASRQGTRNEQYF

D: -
J: TRBJ1-1
V: TRBV28
size: many
DNA: TGTGCCAGCGTTACAGGGTCCAAGGGGCCTGAAGCTTTCTTT
CDR3: CASVTGSKGPEAFF

D: -
J: TRBJ1-5
V: TRBV20-1
size: -
DNA: TGCAGTGCTAGGGATACAGTACAACTCAATCAGCCCCAGCATTTT
CDR3: CSARDTVQLNQPQHF

D: -
J: TRBJ1-6
V: TRBV20-1
size: few
DNA: TGCAGTGCTCGACGGATTGGGGTCGTGTCTCGGGCGGATCAGGGATCACCCCTTCATTTT
CDR3: CSARRIGVVSRADQGSPLHF

D: -
J: TRBJ1-3
V: TRBV20-1
size: -
DNA: TGCAGTACTAGAGTCGGTGGAGTTTCCTTTGTAAACACCATATATTTT
CDR3: CSTRVGGVSFVNTIYF

D: -
J: TRBJ2-1
V: TRBV6-1
size: -
DNA: TGTGCGAGCGGAAACAATGACCAGTTCTTC
CDR3: CASGNNDQFF

D: -
J: TRBJ2-1
V: TRBV20-1
size: -
DNA: TGCAGTGTTAGACGGCACGGTGAGCAGTTCTTC
CDR3: CSVRRHGEQFF

D: TRBD1
J: TRBJ1-3
V: TRBV20-1
size: -
DNA: TGCAGCGCTCGGACAGGGCAAGACACCGTATATTTT
CDR3: CSARTGQDTVYF

D: -
J: TRBJ2-7
V: TRBV11-2
size: -
DNA: TGTACCAGCAGTTGGGGCCGGGGTACCTACGAGCAGTACTTC
CDR3: CTSSWGRGTYEQYF

D: TRBD2
J: TRBJ2-5
V: TRBV6-1
size: -
DNA: TGTGGCAGCAGTGGGTCCGTCACGGGACTAGCGGGTTCGGAGACCCAGTACTTC
CDR3: CGSSGSVTGLAGSETQYF

D: -
J: TRBJ2-1
V: TRBV11-3
size: few
DNA: TGTGCCAGCAGCCCCTCTTCGACAGGGAGGGGGTCCAATGAGCATCTCTTC
CDR3: CASSPSSTGRGSNEHLF

D: -
J: TRBJ2-1
V: TRBV10-3
size: -
DNA: TGTGACATCAGTGGCGAAGGGGGATACAATGAGCAGATCTTC
CDR3: CDISGEGGYNEQIF

D: -
J: TRBJ2-2
V: TRBV20-1
size: -
DNA: TGCAGTGTGGCAAACGGGGAGTTGTTTTTT
CDR3: CSVANGELFF

D: -
J: TRBJ1-3
V: TRBV6-5
size: -
DNA: TGTGTCAGCAGTTTTACCGGGCCGAAAGGCCGCACCATATGTTTT
CDR3: CVSSFTGPKGRTICF

D: -
J: TRBJ2-1
V: TRBV10-1
size: many
DNA: TGCGCCAGCAGTGAGTCGGGGTCTCTCCGGACGGGGTACAATGAGCAGTTCTTC
CDR3: CASSESGSLRTGYNEQFF

D: TRBD2
J: TRBJ2-1
V: TRBV20-1
size: -
DNA: TGCAGTATTAGAGTCCTAGCGGGAGCCTCCAATGAGCAGTTCTTC
CDR3: CSIRVLAGASNEQFF